These 21 T cell receptor beta chains were all obtained from the same sample, sequenced in a study of shared clonotypes between healthy human individuals. Clones were read by immunoSEQ multiplex PCR, and TCRdb kept only the in-frame ones, dropping some. The data hold some 2,400,000 clones, with approximately 95% observed a single time. Sequenced input: naive CD4+ T cells sorted from blood. Subset reported: CD45RA+ positively selected. The receptors come from a man aged 18 to 35 in good health.

The chain joins TRBV18 to TRBJ1-4; no reliable D call. Germline V gene sequence: CDR1 KGHSH, CDR2 LQKENI. This CDR3 is built from 15 residues. The V and J ends lost 1 base and 6 bases respectively, with 12 bases between them. The CDR3 region has the DNA TGTGCCAGCTCACCACGGCCCTCGAGAGATGAAAAACTGTTTTTT. Residues: CASSPRPSRDEKLFF.

This clone has just one count. The chain recombines TRBV6-5 with TRBJ2-7, with TRBD1 matching 9 bases. The CDR3 is made up of 14 amino acids. The germline V gene has CDR1 MNHEY and CDR2 SVGAGI. V lost 7 bases to trimming and J lost 0 bases; unmatched junction nucleotides: 4. The CDR3 here is CASTAGQGSYEQYF. CDR3 in DNA: TGTGCCAGCACCGCGGGACAGGGCTCCTACGAGCAGTACTTC.

V is TRBV18 and J is TRBJ2-7; 7 bases align to TRBD2. The ends lost 2 bases at V and 0 bases at J; junction bases unmatched: 7. CDR1 is KGHSH, CDR2 LQKENI, per germline. The CDR3 is made up of 16 amino acids. DNA for the CDR3: TGTGCCAGCTCACCAGACCTCGGGGGGAGCTCCTACGAGCAGTACTTC. Translating gives CASSPDLGGSSYEQYF.

The chain recombines TRBV6-6 with TRBJ2-7; the D is unclear. This CDR3 has 12 residues. Germline assignment: CDR1 MNHNY and CDR2 SVGAGI (reference sequence). V lost 6 bases to trimming and J lost 7 bases, with 13 bases between them. The CDR3 sequence: CASRNGLREQYF. The CDR3 region has the DNA TGTGCCAGCAGAAATGGGCTGCGGGAGCAGTACTTC.

The chain carries TRBV30 and TRBJ2-1; the match to TRBD2 covers 10 bases. J was trimmed by 1 base and V by 3 bases; bases with no gene match: 6. Germline V CDR1 and CDR2: GTSNPN, SVGIG (reference sequence). The CDR3 spans 16 residues. The CDR3 sequence is CAWRSSGGASYNEQFF. The DNA for the CDR3 is TGTGCCTGGAGATCCAGCGGGGGGGCTTCCTACAATGAGCAGTTCTTC.

V and J are TRBV7-3 and TRBJ2-5; no reliable D call. The CDR3 consists of 15 residues. V lost 1 base and J 0 bases, leaving 9 bases between the germline ends. The germline V gene has CDR1 SGHTA and CDR2 FQGTGA. Here the CDR3 reads CASSLRGGNQETQYF. The DNA of the CDR3 is TGTGCCAGCAGCTTAAGAGGTGGGAACCAAGAGACCCAGTACTTC.

This chain connects TRBV5-4 to TRBJ1-1, with TRBD1 matching 8 bases. Trimming took 3 bases from V and 4 from J; bases not matched to a gene: 5. Germline CDR1 reads SGHNT; CDR2 reads YYREEE (reference sequence). CDR3 length equals 14 residues. The CDR3 nucleotides read TGTGCCAGCAGCTACCGGGACAGGTCCACTGAAGCTTTCTTT. Amino acid sequence: CASSYRDRSTEAFF.

The CDR3 region has the DNA TGTGCCAGCAGTGAGGGCCCGGGACGGAACTATGGCTACACCTTC. This encodes CASSEGPGRNYGYTF. V is TRBV2 and J is TRBJ1-2, with D tentatively TRBD1 (5 bases). The V gene lost 3 bases and the J gene lost 2 bases, with 13 bases spanning the gap. This CDR3 region has 15 residues. Germline loops: CDR1 SNHLY, CDR2 FYNNEI.

Concerning this clone: This sample also contains other DNA sequences that code for the same CDR3. The chain recombines TRBV7-3 with TRBJ2-5; 10 bases are a match to TRBD2. Per the germline V gene, CDR1 is SGHTA and CDR2 is FQGTGA. Trimming took 0 bases from V and 5 from J; bases not matched to a gene: 3. The CDR3 covers 15 residues. The CDR3 nucleotides read TGTGCCAGCAGCTTAACTAGCGGGGGGCTGGAGACCCAGTACTTC. It encodes CASSLTSGGLETQYF.

In its sample, this clone was seen once. This chain connects TRBV10-2 to TRBJ2-3; TRBD2 matches 8 bases. This CDR3 has 14 amino acids. J gave up 2 bases and V 7 bases, and 5 bases lay outside the gene matches. The germline V gene encodes CDR1 WSHSY and CDR2 SAAADI. CDR3 loop: CASIRAGVTDTQYF. The CDR3 DNA sequence: TGCGCCAGCATTAGAGCGGGAGTCACAGATACGCAGTATTTT.

This sequence joins TRBV6-1 and TRBJ2-1, with 9 bases that match TRBD2. CDR3 length equals 15 residues. Germline V gene lookup returns CDR1 MNHNS and CDR2 SASEGT. The V and J ends lost 7 bases and 6 bases, in that order; junction bases with no gene match: 10. CDR3 sequence: CASNERRGGLNEQFF. The CDR3 DNA is TGTGCCAGCAACGAGAGGCGGGGGGGCCTCAATGAGCAGTTCTTC.

The genes are TRBV6-1 and TRBJ1-1; D is undetermined. The CDR3 totals 12 residues. V was trimmed by 9 bases and J by 6 bases, leaving 14 bases between them. Per germline, CDR1 MNHNS and CDR2 SASEGT. The CDR3 loop is CASGLFAAEAFF. CDR3 nucleotide sequence: TGTGCCAGTGGCCTCTTTGCGGCTGAAGCTTTCTTT.

The chain carries TRBV28 and TRBJ2-7, with D possibly TRBD2 on 5 matching bases. Germline V gene data show CDR1 as MDHEN and CDR2 as SYDVKM. V was clipped by 5 bases and J by 3 bases, with 14 bases between them. The CDR3 has 14 amino acids. The CDR3 DNA sequence: TGTGCCAGCAGTAAATCGGGAAAAAGCTACGAGCAGTACTTC. Translating gives CASSKSGKSYEQYF.

The chain combines TRBV6-6 with TRBJ2-3, with D perhaps assigned TRBD1 or TRBD2 (5 bases each). V was shortened by 6 bases and J by 5 bases, with 15 bases between the two germline ends. CDR1 and CDR2 from the germline V gene are MNHNY and SVGAGI (reference sequence). The CDR3 sequence is 14 residues long. The CDR3 bases are TGTGCCAGCAGCTATACAGCTGGGGGAGATACGCAGTATTTT. The encoded protein is CASSYTAGGDTQYF.

J is TRBJ2-3 and V is TRBV6-1, with D hard to call. From germline, CDR1 is MNHNS and CDR2 SASEGT. Trimming left V 8 bases short and J 2 bases short, with 5 bases between. The CDR3 contains 11 residues. CDR3 loop: CASGLTDTQYF. The CDR3, as DNA: TGTGCCAGCGGCCTCACAGATACGCAGTATTTT.

The sample holds one count of this clone. This chain links TRBV6-1 with TRBJ1-5; a weak D match, TRBD1 (5 bases). This CDR3 has 15 amino acids. Germline V gene sequence: CDR1 MNHNS, CDR2 SASEGT. Deletions cut 6 bases from V and 0 bases from J, with 12 bases between. CDR3 protein: CASSVGGTSNQPQHF. The CDR3 nucleotides are TGTGCCAGCAGCGTCGGGGGAACTAGCAATCAGCCCCAGCATTTT.

This chain joins TRBV28 and TRBJ1-4; 7 nucleotides line up with TRBD1. This CDR3 has 17 residues. V shed 7 bases and J 3 bases; nucleotides not matched to a gene: 14. Germline assignment: CDR1 MDHEN and CDR2 SYDVKM. The CDR3 sequence: CASTKGGHLTANEKLFF. CDR3 sequence (DNA): TGTGCCAGCACCAAAGGGGGCCATCTAACTGCTAATGAAAAACTGTTTTTT. The complete variable domain, with remaining parts taken from reference TRBV28 and TRBJ1-4, reads DVKVTQSSRYLVKRTGEKVFLECVQDMDHENMFWYRQDPGLGLRLIYFSYDVKMKEKGDIPEGYSVSREKKERFSLILESASTNQTSMYLCASTKGGHLTANEKLFFGSGTQLSVL.

This chain joins TRBV13 and TRBJ1-1; the D is unclear. The CDR3 covers 12 residues. Germline assignment: CDR1 PRHDT and CDR2 FYEKMQ (reference sequence). The V end lost 0 bases, the J end lost 7 bases, and 6 bases lay between the germline ends. CDR3 loop: CASSLGRSEAFF. CDR3 DNA: TGTGCCAGCAGCTTAGGCAGGAGTGAAGCTTTCTTT.

The V and J genes are TRBV10-1 and TRBJ2-7, with 7 positions matching TRBD1. The CDR3 is 16 amino acids. V shed 8 bases, J shed 3 bases, and the junction held 16 bases outside the gene matches. Germline V gene data show CDR1 as WNHNN and CDR2 as SYGVQD (reference sequence). As DNA, the CDR3 is TGCGCCAGCCAGACTAACAGGGGTCGACCCTTCTACGAGCAGTACTTC. This gives the protein CASQTNRGRPFYEQYF.

The chain has TRBV19 and TRBJ2-5, with D uncertain. The CDR3 totals 14 residues. Per the germline V gene, CDR1 is LNHDA and CDR2 is SQIVND (reference sequence). V was cut by 7 bases and J by 4 bases, with 16 bases left in between. The CDR3 DNA reads as TGTGCCAGTAAGGAGTTACCGAACTCAGAGACCCAGTACTTC. This encodes CASKELPNSETQYF.

CDR3 bases: TGCGCCAGCAGCCAAGCCGACCGACAGGGAATACAGTACTTC. Translating gives CASSQADRQGIQYF. This chain joins TRBV4-3 and TRBJ2-7; 7 bases fit TRBD1. This CDR3 contains 14 residues. Germline lookup yields CDR1 LGHNA and CDR2 YSLEER. V shed 1 base, J shed 10 bases, and the junction held 10 bases outside the gene matches.